The 23 T cell receptor beta chains reported below all come from one sample, sequenced in a study of breast tumors, draining lymph nodes, adjacent tissues. The lymph nodes were axillary draining lymph nodes from breast cancer patients. From the multiplex PCR reads, TCRdb called clonotypes with MiXCR, one entry per CDR3 protein. In the table there are approximately 300,000 distinct CDR3 sequences, more than 30% of which are singletons. The source material was axillary lymph node tissue. Source of these receptors: a female donor with breast cancer. Some clones in this sample may be carry-over from other donors' samples.

This clonotype was found a few times. The CDR3 ends on some other residue instead of the conserved phenylalanine or tryptophan, so this is likely a read error. The chain is built from TRBV7-9 and TRBJ2-7; tentatively, D is TRBD1 or TRBD2 (6 bases each). The CDR3 extends over 14 amino acids. V dropped 5 bases and J dropped 3 bases, with 14 bases sitting between them. Germline values: CDR1 SEHNR, CDR2 FQNEAQ (reference sequence). The CDR3 DNA reads as TGTGCCAGCAGCGCACAGGGACTTGGCTACGAGCAGTACCTC. It translates to CASSAQGLGYEQYL.

This clonotype occurred many times. The V gene is TRBV7-6, the J gene TRBJ2-2; D is perhaps TRBD1 or TRBD2 (5 bases each). This CDR3 has 17 amino acids. V was trimmed by 5 bases and J by 2 bases, leaving 18 bases between them. The germline V gene has CDR1 SGHVS and CDR2 FNYEAQ. The CDR3 protein is CASSHPGRGQNTGELFF. The DNA for the CDR3 is TGTGCCAGCAGCCACCCGGGACGTGGTCAAAACACCGGGGAGCTGTTTTTT.

This clonotype appeared a few times. This chain connects TRBV11-3 to TRBJ2-5, with D possibly TRBD1 on 6 matching bases. Germline V CDR1 and CDR2: SGHNT, YENEEA. The length of the CDR3 is 15 residues. Trimming removed 4 bases from V and 3 bases from J, with 15 bases in between. CDR3 sequence (DNA): TGTGCCAGCAGCTCAGTCGCGGACAGAAAAGAGACCCAGTACTTC. Translation: CASSSVADRKETQYF.

This clonotype has a handful of counts. This chain connects TRBV6-5 to TRBJ2-1, with D unclear. Germline V gene lookup returns CDR1 MNHEY and CDR2 SVGAGI. With 4 bases removed from V and 4 bases from J, the gap between germline ends came to 14 bases. The CDR3 is made up of 15 amino acids. CDR3 region: CASSSNPPRYNEQFF. The CDR3 DNA follows: TGTGCCAGCAGTTCCAACCCCCCGAGATACAATGAGCAGTTCTTC.

This clonotype has a handful of counts. The V and J genes are TRBV11-3 and TRBJ2-2; 8 bases are shared with TRBD2. This CDR3 is built from 15 residues. V lost 1 base and J lost 4; bases outside the gene matches: 2. Germline assignment: CDR1 SGHNT and CDR2 YENEEA. The CDR3: CASSLGGRTTGELFF. The CDR3 DNA reads TGTGCCAGCAGCTTAGGCGGGAGGACCACCGGGGAGCTGTTTTTT.

This clonotype was picked up many times. The V call is TRBV5-1, the J call TRBJ2-1; D ambiguous. Trimming removed 1 base at V and 5 bases at J, with 7 bases between. Per germline, CDR1 SGHRS and CDR2 YFSETQ. This CDR3 has 13 residues. The CDR3 coding sequence is TGCGCCAGCAGCTTGAAGGCGGACAATGAGCAGTTCTTC. Amino acids: CASSLKADNEQFF.

This clonotype has just a few counts. A read error may explain this, as a much larger clone is one base away. V is TRBV10-2 and J is TRBJ2-7, with 11 bases that match TRBD2. The CDR3 is 17 residues long. Germline V gene lookup returns CDR1 WSHSY and CDR2 SAAADI. The V segment lost 4 bases and the J segment 0 bases; nucleotides outside the gene matches: 8. Written as DNA, the CDR3 is TGCGCCAGCAGTGGTCAGTCCGGGACTAGCGGCTCCTACGAGCAGTACTTC. Translating gives CASSGQSGTSGSYEQYF.

This clonotype appeared many times. The CDR3 sequence is CASSYDTDSTFYEQYF. CDR3 DNA sequence: TGTGCCAGCAGTTACGACACCGACTCTACCTTCTACGAGCAGTACTTC. The rearrangement joins TRBV6-5 to TRBJ2-7; D remains unclear. V shed 2 bases and J shed 3 bases, with 17 bases lying between them. The germline gives CDR1 MNHEY, CDR2 SVGAGI. This CDR3 contains 16 residues.

The rearrangement joins TRBV25-1 to TRBJ1-6; 10 bases agree with TRBD1. This CDR3 is 16 amino acids long. V was clipped by 6 bases and J by 7 bases; unmatched bases: 9. Germline lookup yields CDR1 MGHDK and CDR2 SYGVNS. The DNA for the CDR3 is TGTGCCAGCAGCGACGTCAAGACAGGGGGCAATTCACCCCTCCACTTT. It is translated as CASSDVKTGGNSPLHF.

There are many counts of this clonotype. J is TRBJ2-1 and V is TRBV5-6, with TRBD2 as a possible D gene (5 bases). Trimming cost V 2 bases and J 1 base, with 10 bases left between them. CDR3 length: 15 residues. Germline values: CDR1 SGHDT, CDR2 YYEEEE. The CDR3 loop is CASSFGSSSYNEQFF. The CDR3, as DNA: TGTGCCAGCAGCTTTGGGAGCTCATCCTACAATGAGCAGTTCTTC.

This clonotype was seen repeatedly, ten times or more. V is TRBV14 and J is TRBJ2-5; D ambiguous. This CDR3 has 14 amino acids. Trimming removed 0 bases from V and 2 bases from J, with 7 bases in between. The germline CDR1 and CDR2 sequences are SGHDN and FVKESK. CDR3 in DNA: TGTGCCAGCAGCCAAGAGCGCTATCAAGAGACCCAGTACTTC. Residues: CASSQERYQETQYF.

The chain has TRBV7-9 and TRBJ2-5; TRBD2 matches at 9 bases. CDR1 and CDR2 from the germline V gene are SEHNR and FQNEAQ (reference sequence). The CDR3 is 15 residues long. Trimming at V came to 6 bases and at J to 4 bases, leaving 9 bases not matched to a gene. The CDR3 DNA reads TGTGCCAGCAGACGTGATGGTAGCGGGAGAGAGACCCAGTACTTC. It translates to CASRRDGSGRETQYF.

In its sample, this clonotype was seen a few times. The V call is TRBV24-1, the J call TRBJ1-5; possible D gene TRBD1, 6 bases. Trimming stripped 12 bases from V and 7 bases from J, with 18 bases between. Germline assignment: CDR1 KGHDR and CDR2 SFDVKD. CDR3 size: 13 residues. Here the CDR3 reads CAVQRQEEQPQHF. In DNA, the CDR3 is TGTGCCGTGCAGAGACAGGAGGAACAGCCCCAGCATTTT.

This clonotype was recorded a few times. V is TRBV3-1 and J is TRBJ2-3; 10 bases match TRBD1. CDR1 is LGHDT and CDR2 is YNNKEL in the germline V gene (reference sequence). Trimming removed 4 bases from V and 5 bases from J; junction bases left unmatched: 3. CDR3 length: 14 amino acids. The CDR3 here is CASSRRDRGDTQYF. CDR3 DNA: TGTGCCAGCAGCCGCCGGGACAGGGGAGATACGCAGTATTTT.

As for this clonotype: One junction end disagrees with the germline gene, perhaps due to a read error. The chain recombines TRBV29-1 with TRBJ2-3; the match to TRBD2 covers 11 bases. Per germline, CDR1 SQVTM and CDR2 ANQGSEA. The CDR3 has 21 residues. The CDR3 sequence is CSVSRPRGLAGGPNPTDPQYF. As DNA, the CDR3 is TGCAGCGTCTCCAGGCCCAGAGGCTTAGCGGGAGGGCCCAACCCCACAGATCCGCAGTATTTT.

The chain is built from TRBV10-2 and TRBJ1-5; no firm D call. CDR1 and CDR2 from the germline V gene are WSHSY and SAAADI. V was trimmed by 2 bases and J by 1 base, leaving 9 bases between them. CDR3 length: 15 amino acids. The CDR3 DNA is TGCGCCAGCAGTGAGGCCAGGCTAAGCAATCAGCCCCAGCATTTT. The encoded protein is CASSEARLSNQPQHF.

This clonotype was detected many times. V and J are TRBV19 and TRBJ2-7, with D possibly being TRBD2 (6 bases). The CDR3 is made up of 14 amino acids. V shed 3 bases and J shed 2 bases, with 11 bases lying between them. Germline loops: CDR1 LNHDA, CDR2 SQIVND (reference sequence). CDR3 in DNA: TGTGCCAGTAGTATGGGGGACTCCGCCTACGAGCAGTACTTC. The encoded protein is CASSMGDSAYEQYF. The variable domain in full, with the rest retrieved from reference TRBV19 and TRBJ2-7, is DGGITQSPKYLFRKEGQNVTLSCEQNLNHDAMYWYRQDPGQGLRLIYYSQIVNDFQKGDIAEGYSVSREKKESFPLTVTSAQKNPTAFYLCASSMGDSAYEQYFGPGTRLTVT.

Notes on this clonotype: This may be a read error: a much more frequent sequence differs by one nucleotide. In DNA form, the CDR3 reads TGTGCCGGCCGGCCAGACAGGGGCCCTACCTACGAGCAGTACTTC. This codes for CAGRPDRGPTYEQYF. The chain carries TRBV7-2 and TRBJ2-7, with 8 bases identical to TRBD1. The CDR3 length is 15 residues. CDR1 and CDR2 from the germline V gene are SGHTA and FQGNSA. The trim removed 11 bases at V and 2 bases at J, leaving 14 bases unmatched.

In its sample, this clonotype was seen many times. The rearrangement joins TRBV7-2 to TRBJ1-3; no clear D. Trimming left V 5 bases short and J 0 bases short, with 8 bases between. This CDR3 contains 14 residues. The V gene's germline CDR1 is SGHTA and CDR2 FQGNSA. The CDR3 DNA follows: TGTGCCAGCAGCCCTACCCGCTCTGGAAACACCATATATTTT. It specifies CASSPTRSGNTIYF.

The gene calls are TRBV14 and TRBJ1-2; D gene uncertain. This CDR3 region has 13 residues. Germline CDR1 SGHDN, CDR2 FVKESK. The ends were cut back, 4 bases at V and 7 bases at J, with 13 bases in the middle. The CDR3 bases are TGTGCCAGCAGCCGTTACGGGGAGGCTGGCTACACCTTC. Its translation: CASSRYGEAGYTF.

Turning to this clonotype: As the CDR3 is not closed by the conserved phenylalanine or tryptophan, this likely results from a read error. No DNA is shown, since the ends of the CDR3 on it are uncertain; the CDR3 is the one TCRdb lists. The V gene is TRBV7-3, the J gene TRBJ1-2. The CDR3 is 16 residues long, ends included. In germline, CDR1 is SGHTA, CDR2 FQGTGA. CDR3 sequence reads: CASSLTLEGLTMATQS.

This clonotype was recorded many times. V gene TRBV20-1 combines with J gene TRBJ2-3; 9 bases fit TRBD1. This CDR3 spans 13 amino acids. J was trimmed by 3 bases and V by 4 bases; bases with no gene match: 2. Looked up from germline, CDR1 is DFQATT and CDR2 is SNEGSKA (reference sequence). CDR3: CSAKGQGTDTQYF. CDR3 coding DNA: TGCAGTGCTAAGGGACAGGGTACAGATACGCAGTATTTT.

J is TRBJ2-3 and V is TRBV3-1; D remains unclear. This CDR3 region has 15 residues. Germline lookup yields CDR1 LGHDT and CDR2 YNNKEL (reference sequence). V shed 0 bases and J shed 2 bases, with 9 bases lying between them. The CDR3 region has the DNA TGTGCCAGCAGCCAAGAAAGTTCCTACACAGATACGCAGTATTTT. Translating gives CASSQESSYTDTQYF.